This note documents a single TCR beta chain sequence. Its matching antigen is unknown. The source of the sample is a study of shared clonotypes between healthy human individuals. Findings and limits, study-wide: With few donors, the genetic and exposure-history diversity represented was limited.

Healthy adults negative for HIV, lacking recent acute infections or vaccinations, served as donors. Within Nashville, Tennessee resided all donors, each a Caucasian adult. Evenly divided among several immunoSEQ plates was the genomic DNA of each subset. Here immunoSEQ multiplex PCR was the method, and the copy in TCRdb shows in-frame clones only, minus some. Seen here are fewer than 600,000 clones, about four fifths observed once, and the top ten hold less than 15%. The receptor's source is a woman aged 40 to 55 in good health. Some clones in this sample may be carry-over from other donors' samples. Sequencing was carried out using PBMCs.

The CDR3 DNA reads as TGTGCCAGCAGTGACTCGCGGGGGGGCCATGAGCAGTTCTTC. Translation gives CASSDSRGGHEQFF. This rearrangement joins TRBV6-4 to TRBJ2-1, with 9 bases aligning to TRBD2. Per the germline V gene, CDR1 is MRHNA and CDR2 is SNTAGT. The junction had 2 bases not matched to a gene; V was cut back by 0 bases and J by 8 bases. The CDR3 spans 14 residues.